This T cell receptor beta chain was recovered during a study of shared clonotypes between healthy human individuals. Study conclusions and caveats: Around 5% of naive CD4 clonotypes were common to several donors. Generally, estimated richness proved larger in naive subsets than it did in memory subsets.

This clone is a singleton in its sample. The antigen remains unidentified. Assay: immunoSEQ multiplex PCR; the TCRdb copy retains only in-frame clones and omits some. Of 2 million to 3 million clones listed, around 90% are singletons. The donors were all Caucasian adults (living in Nashville, Tennessee). The sequencing input was naive CD4+ T cells sorted from blood. Subset: CD45RA+ positively selected. This sequence originates from a man aged 18 to 30 in good health.

The chain's CDR3 is CASSVGSLGTHEAFF. The CDR3 nucleotides read TGTGCCAGCAGCGTAGGAAGTTTGGGGACTCATGAAGCTTTCTTT. This rearrangement joins TRBV9 to TRBJ1-1; weak D call: TRBD1 (5 bases). This CDR3 comprises 15 residues. Germline CDR1 and CDR2: SGDLS and YYNGEE. V lost 0 bases and J 7 bases, leaving 16 bases between the germline ends. The full variable domain, in which reference TRBV9 and TRBJ1-1 provide the parts outside the CDR3, is DSGVTQTPKHLITATGQRVTLRCSPRSGDLSVYWYQQSLDQGLQFLIQYYNGEERAKGNILERFSAQQFPDLHSELNLSSLELGDSALYFCASSVGSLGTHEAFFGQGTRLTVV.